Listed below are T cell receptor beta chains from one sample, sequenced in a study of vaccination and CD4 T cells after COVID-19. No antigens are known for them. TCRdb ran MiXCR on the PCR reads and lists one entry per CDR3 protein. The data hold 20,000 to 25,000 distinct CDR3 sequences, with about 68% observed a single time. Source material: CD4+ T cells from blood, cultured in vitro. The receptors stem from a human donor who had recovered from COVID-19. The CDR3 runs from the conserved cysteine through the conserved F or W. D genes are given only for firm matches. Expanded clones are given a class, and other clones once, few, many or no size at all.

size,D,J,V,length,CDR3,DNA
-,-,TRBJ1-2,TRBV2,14,CASSIGTVNYGYTF,TGTGCCAGCAGCATAGGGACGGTGAACTATGGCTACACCTTC
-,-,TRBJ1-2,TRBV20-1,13,CSARPAALGGYTF,TGCAGTGCTAGGCCTGCCGCTCTGGGGGGCTACACCTTC
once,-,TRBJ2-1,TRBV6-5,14,CASSSGSLYNEQFF,TGTGCCAGCAGTTCCGGGAGTTTGTACAATGAGCAGTTCTTC
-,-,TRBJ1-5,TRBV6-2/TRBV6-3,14,CASSSGGFQGPQHF,TGTGCCAGCAGCTCCGGGGGCTTCCAGGGGCCCCAGCATTTT
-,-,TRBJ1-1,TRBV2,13,CADRTDPNTEAFF,TGTGCCGATCGGACCGATCCGAACACTGAAGCTTTCTTT
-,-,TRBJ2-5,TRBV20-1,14,CSASRRGGVETQYF,TGCAGTGCGTCTAGGAGGGGGGGGGTAGAGACCCAGTACTTC
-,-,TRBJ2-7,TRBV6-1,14,CASSEAGTAYEQYF,TGTGCCAGCAGTGAAGCCGGGACGGCCTACGAGCAGTACTTC
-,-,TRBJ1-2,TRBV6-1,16,CASTGGFGQILYGYTF,TGTGCCAGCACAGGAGGGTTTGGACAGATACTCTATGGCTACACCTTC
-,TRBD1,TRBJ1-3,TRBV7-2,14,CASSNPGQGNTIYF,TGTGCCAGCAGCAACCCGGGACAGGGAAACACCATATATTTT
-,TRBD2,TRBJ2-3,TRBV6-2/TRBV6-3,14,CASSPSGSTDTQYF,TGTGCCAGCAGTCCTAGCGGGAGCACAGATACGCAGTATTTT
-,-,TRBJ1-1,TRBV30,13,CAWTPPDSLEAFF,TGTGCCTGGACCCCCCCGGACAGCCTCGAAGCTTTCTTT
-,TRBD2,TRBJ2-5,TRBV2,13,CATRTSGIGNRYF,TGTGCCACCAGGACTAGCGGGATAGGGAACCGGTACTTC
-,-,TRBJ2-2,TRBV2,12,CASSGQTGELFF,TGTGCCAGCAGTGGACAGACCGGGGAGCTGTTTTTT
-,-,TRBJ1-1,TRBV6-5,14,CASSYGGRDTEAFF,TGTGCCAGCAGTTACGGGGGAAGGGACACTGAAGCTTTCTTT
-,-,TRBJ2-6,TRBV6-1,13,CASRNSGANVLTF,TGTGCCAGCAGAAACTCTGGGGCCAACGTCCTGACTTTC
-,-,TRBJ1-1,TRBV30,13,CAWSPERNTEAFF,TGTGCCTGGAGCCCGGAAAGGAACACTGAAGCTTTCTTT
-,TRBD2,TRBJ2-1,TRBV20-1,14,CSAIHSGGAGEQFF,TGCAGTGCTATCCACAGCGGGGGGGCAGGTGAGCAGTTCTTC
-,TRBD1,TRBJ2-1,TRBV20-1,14,CSARPDRGRSGQFF,TGCAGTGCTAGACCGGACAGGGGAAGAAGCGGGCAGTTCTTC
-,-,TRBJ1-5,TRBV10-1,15,CASSGWGCGGQPQHF,TGCGCCAGCAGTGGTTGGGGATGCGGGGGACAGCCCCAGCATTTT
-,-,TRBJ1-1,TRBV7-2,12,CASSFTNTEAFF,TGTGCCAGCAGCTTTACGAACACTGAAGCTTTCTTT
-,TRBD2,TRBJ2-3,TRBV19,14,CASSGDYGADTQYF,TGTGCCAGTAGTGGGGACTACGGAGCAGATACGCAGTATTTT
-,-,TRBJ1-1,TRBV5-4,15,CASSLVRGVGTEAFF,TGTGCCAGCAGCTTGGTGCGGGGAGTGGGCACTGAAGCTTTCTTT